This T cell receptor beta chain was observed in a study of blood T cell repertoires in COVID-19. Study summary: Both acute and convalescent COVID-19 samples were obtained from the United States, Italy and Spain. Sources were T cells, B-cell-depleted T cells, or PBMCs; the material itself was cDNA or gDNA.

Germline V gives CDR1 MGHDK, CDR2 SYGVNS. V lost 5 bases to trimming and J lost 6 bases, with 17 bases between them. The CDR3 has 14 residues. Authors' analysis steps: From reference gene primer amplification, estimates of nucleated cell counts were derived. This table comes from immunoSEQ multiplex PCR, and its TCRdb copy is limited to in-frame clones, with some not included. V and J calls and clone size are given by that table; D and trimming were obtained from the DNA. Here the sample spans tens of thousands of clones, 74% being singletons. Source material: peripheral blood. The chain uses TRBV25-1 and TRBJ2-7; tentatively, D is TRBD1 (6 bases). The receptor comes from a woman older than 75 with acute or convalescent COVID-19. The CDR3 sequence is CASSRMPVTGEQYF. The CDR3 region has the DNA TGTGCCAGCAGTCGGATGCCGGTGACAGGCGAGCAGTACTTC.